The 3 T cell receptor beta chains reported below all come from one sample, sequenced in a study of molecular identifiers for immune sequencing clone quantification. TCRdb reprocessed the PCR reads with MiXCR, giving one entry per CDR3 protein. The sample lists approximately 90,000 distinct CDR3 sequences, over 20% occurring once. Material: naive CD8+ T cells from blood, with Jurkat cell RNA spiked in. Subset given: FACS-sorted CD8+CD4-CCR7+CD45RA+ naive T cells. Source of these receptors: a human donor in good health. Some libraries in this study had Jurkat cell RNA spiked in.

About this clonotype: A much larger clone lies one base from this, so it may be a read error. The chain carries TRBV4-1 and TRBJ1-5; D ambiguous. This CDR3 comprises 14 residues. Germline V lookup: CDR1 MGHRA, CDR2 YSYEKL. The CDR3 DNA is TGCGCCAGCCGCCAAGTGATGGGGAATCAGCCCCAGCATTTT. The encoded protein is CASRQVMGNQPQHF.

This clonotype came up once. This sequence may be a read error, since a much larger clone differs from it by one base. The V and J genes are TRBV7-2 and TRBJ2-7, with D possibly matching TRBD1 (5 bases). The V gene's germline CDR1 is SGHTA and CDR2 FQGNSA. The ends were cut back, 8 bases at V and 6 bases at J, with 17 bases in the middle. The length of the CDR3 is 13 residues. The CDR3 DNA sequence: TGTGCCAGCGGCTCAGCGACAGTCGCCGAGCAGTACTTC. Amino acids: CASGSATVAEQYF.

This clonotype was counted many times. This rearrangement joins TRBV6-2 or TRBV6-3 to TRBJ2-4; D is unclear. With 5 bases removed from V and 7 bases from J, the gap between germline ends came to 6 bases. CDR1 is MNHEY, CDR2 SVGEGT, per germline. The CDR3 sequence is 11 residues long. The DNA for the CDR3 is TGTGCCAGCAGTGGGTTGAACATTCAGTACTTC. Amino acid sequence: CASSGLNIQYF.